Here is one T cell receptor beta chain with its context. The germline V and J ends were trimmed by 7 bases and 3 bases, with 17 bases remaining between them. From germline, CDR1 is MNHEY and CDR2 SVGAGI. This CDR3 region has 15 residues. This sample stems from a study of blood T cell repertoires in COVID-19. About the research overall: From the United States, Italy and Spain came samples of acute and convalescent COVID-19. The analysed material was cDNA or gDNA that came from T cells, B-cell-depleted T cells, or PBMCs.

The cohort comprised adults aged roughly 18 to 100 years residing in 20 to 30 US areas. Grouping used clinical history reported by participants in a survey and questionnaire. The method was immunoSEQ multiplex PCR; TCRdb's version includes in-frame clones alone and lacks a portion of them. The table has about 290,000 clones, around nine tenths seen once. V is TRBV6-5 and J is TRBJ2-3; maybe TRBD2 (7 bases). This TCR derives from a woman in her thirties or forties who had recovered from COVID-19. The sequencing input was PBMCs or T cells enriched from blood (not recorded which). The CDR3 loop reads CASKGGRRPTDTQYF. The CDR3 region has the DNA TGTGCCAGCAAGGGGGGGAGGAGGCCGACAGATACGCAGTATTTT.